Listed here is a single T cell receptor beta chain. Its antigen remains unidentified. Amplified TCR beta CDR3 regions derived from RNA transcripts. Carried out on the TCR CDR3, a first-round RT-PCR used the HTBI primer set. TCRdb redid the calling of the multiplex PCR reads with MiXCR, one entry per CDR3 protein. The table lists approximately 410,000 distinct CDR3 sequences, roughly 14% of them singletons. These data are taken from a study of T cells in Graves' hyperthyroidism and ophthalmopathy. For the study at large: Blood was drawn when the patient was first diagnosed and still untreated. Study-level points and caveats: Most thyroid clonotypes expanded above 0.001 appeared in blood too.

The receptor was derived from a young man with Graves' ophthalmopathy. Sequencing was done on a sample of blood.

The CDR3 DNA is TGTGCCATCAACCTCCTCGCACAAAACACTGAAGCTTTCTTT. It is translated as CAINLLAQNTEAFF. This chain links TRBV6-1 with TRBJ1-1; D gene uncertain. This CDR3 region has 14 residues. V shed 10 bases and J shed 2 bases, with 17 bases lying between them. From germline, CDR1 is MNHNS and CDR2 SASEGT.